This TCR beta chain was identified in a study of T cell responses to AZD1222 COVID-19 vaccine. General study findings and limits: Among those given AZD1222, only five to seven were seropositive at baseline. With dominance at 160-218 and 743-854, vaccine-associated CD4 TCRs spanned spike. Clonal diversity may have been underestimated in mostly white British donors.

With respect to this clone: As yet, its antigen is unknown.

The method was immunoSEQ multiplex PCR; TCRdb's version includes in-frame clones alone and lacks a portion of them. The sample comprises some 150,000 clones, about 90% of which are singletons, and approximately 2% rests with the top ten. Germline V gene data show CDR1 as ENHRY and CDR2 as SYGVKD. V was cut by 0 bases and J by 5 bases, with 14 bases left in between. The CDR3 consists of 16 residues. Sequencing used peripheral blood, obtained on day 0 of AZD1222 vaccination. The sequence derives from an adult in good health. The genes are TRBV10-3 and TRBJ2-1, with a possible D match to TRBD2 (6 bases). The CDR3 sequence is CAISESRRLVNNEQFF. The CDR3 coding sequence is TGTGCCATCAGTGAGTCGAGGAGACTAGTCAACAATGAGCAGTTCTTC.